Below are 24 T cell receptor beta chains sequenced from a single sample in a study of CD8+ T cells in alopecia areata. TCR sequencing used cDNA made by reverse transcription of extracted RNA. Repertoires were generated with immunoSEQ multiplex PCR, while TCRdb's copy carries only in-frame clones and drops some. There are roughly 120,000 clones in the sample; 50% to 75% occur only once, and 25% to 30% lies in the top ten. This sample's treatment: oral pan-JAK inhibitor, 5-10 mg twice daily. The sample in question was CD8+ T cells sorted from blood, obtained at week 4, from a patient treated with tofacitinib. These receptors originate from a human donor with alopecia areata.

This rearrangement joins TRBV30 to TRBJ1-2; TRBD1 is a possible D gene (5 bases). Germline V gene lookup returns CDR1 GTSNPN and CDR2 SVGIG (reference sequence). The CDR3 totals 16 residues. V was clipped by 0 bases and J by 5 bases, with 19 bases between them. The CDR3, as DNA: TGTGCCTGGAGTGTATCATCGGTAAGGGGTCGATATGGCTACACCTTC. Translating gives CAWSVSSVRGRYGYTF.

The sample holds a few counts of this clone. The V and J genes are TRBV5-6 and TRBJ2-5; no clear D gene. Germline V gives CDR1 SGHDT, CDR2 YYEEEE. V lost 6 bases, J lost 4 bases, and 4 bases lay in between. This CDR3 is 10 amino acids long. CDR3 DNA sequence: TGTGCCAGCATGGGAGAGACCCAGTACTTC. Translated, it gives CASMGETQYF.

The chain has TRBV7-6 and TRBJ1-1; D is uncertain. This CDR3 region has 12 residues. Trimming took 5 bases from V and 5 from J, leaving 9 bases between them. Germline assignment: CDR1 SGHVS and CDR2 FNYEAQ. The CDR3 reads CASSKIWTEAFF. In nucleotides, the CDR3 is TGTGCCAGCAGCAAAATCTGGACTGAAGCTTTCTTT.

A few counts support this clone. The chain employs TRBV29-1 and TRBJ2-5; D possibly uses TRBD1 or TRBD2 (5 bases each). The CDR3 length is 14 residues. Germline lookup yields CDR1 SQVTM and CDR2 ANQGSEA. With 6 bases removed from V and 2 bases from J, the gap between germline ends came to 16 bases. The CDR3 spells CSVVPRDGQETQYF. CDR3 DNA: TGCAGCGTCGTACCCAGGGACGGGCAAGAGACCCAGTACTTC. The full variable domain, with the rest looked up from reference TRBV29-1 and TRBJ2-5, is SAVISQKPSRDICQRGTSLTIQCQVDSQVTMMFWYRQQPGQSLTLIATANQGSEATYESGFVIDKFPISRPNLTFSTLTVSNMSPEDSSIYLCSVVPRDGQETQYFGPGTRLLVL.

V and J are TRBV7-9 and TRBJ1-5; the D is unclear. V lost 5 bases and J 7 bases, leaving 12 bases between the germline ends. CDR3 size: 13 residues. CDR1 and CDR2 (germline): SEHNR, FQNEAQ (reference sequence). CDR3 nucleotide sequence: TGTGCCAGCAGCGCGATGAGGGAACAGCCCCAGCATTTT. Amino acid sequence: CASSAMREQPQHF.

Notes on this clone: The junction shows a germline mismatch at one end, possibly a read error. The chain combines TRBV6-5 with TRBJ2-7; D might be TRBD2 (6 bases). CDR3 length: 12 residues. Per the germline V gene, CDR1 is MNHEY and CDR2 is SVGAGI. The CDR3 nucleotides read TGTGCCAGCAGTTCCCGCGGGACCCCCAGGCACTTC. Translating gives CASSSRGTPRHF.

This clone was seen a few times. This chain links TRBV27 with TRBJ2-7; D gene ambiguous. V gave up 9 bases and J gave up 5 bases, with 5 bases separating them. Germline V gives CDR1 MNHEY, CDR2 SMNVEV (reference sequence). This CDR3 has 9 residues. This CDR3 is CASGHEQYF. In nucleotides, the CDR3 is TGTGCCAGTGGCCACGAGCAGTACTTC.

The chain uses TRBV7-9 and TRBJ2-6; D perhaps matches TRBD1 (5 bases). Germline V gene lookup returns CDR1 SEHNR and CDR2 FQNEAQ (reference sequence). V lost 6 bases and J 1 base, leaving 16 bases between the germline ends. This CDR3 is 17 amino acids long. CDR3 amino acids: CASRSPGSQSGANVLTF. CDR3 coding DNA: TGTGCCAGCAGATCGCCAGGGTCCCAGTCTGGGGCCAACGTCCTGACTTTC.

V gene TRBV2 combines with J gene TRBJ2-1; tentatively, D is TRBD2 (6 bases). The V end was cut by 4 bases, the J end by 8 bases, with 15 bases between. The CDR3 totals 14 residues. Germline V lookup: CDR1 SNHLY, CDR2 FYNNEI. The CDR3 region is CASSVDPGGDEQFF. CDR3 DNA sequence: TGTGCCAGCAGTGTAGATCCAGGAGGGGATGAGCAGTTCTTC. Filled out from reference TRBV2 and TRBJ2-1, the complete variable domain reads EPEVTQTPSHQVTQMGQEVILRCVPISNHLYFYWYRQILGQKVEFLVSFYNNEISEKSEIFDDQFSVERPDGSNFTLKIRSTKLEDSAMYFCASSVDPGGDEQFFGPGTRLTVL.

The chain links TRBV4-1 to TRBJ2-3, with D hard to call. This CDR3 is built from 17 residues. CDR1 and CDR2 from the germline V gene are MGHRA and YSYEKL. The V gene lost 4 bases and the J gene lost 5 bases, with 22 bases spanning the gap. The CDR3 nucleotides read TGCGCCAGCAGCCCACCTCCCATCCTCCCGAAGGTAGATACGCAGTATTTT. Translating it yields CASSPPPILPKVDTQYF.

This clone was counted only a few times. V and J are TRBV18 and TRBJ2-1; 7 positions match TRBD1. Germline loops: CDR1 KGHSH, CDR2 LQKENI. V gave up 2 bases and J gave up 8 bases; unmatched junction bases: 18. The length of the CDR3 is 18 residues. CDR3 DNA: TGTGCCAGCTCACCAATAAGTCTCGGGACAGTGCCTCTCGATGAGCAGTTCTTC. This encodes CASSPISLGTVPLDEQFF.

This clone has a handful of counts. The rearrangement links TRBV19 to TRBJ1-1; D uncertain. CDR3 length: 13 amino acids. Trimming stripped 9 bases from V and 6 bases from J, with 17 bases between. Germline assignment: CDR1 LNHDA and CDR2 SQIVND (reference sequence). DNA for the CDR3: TGTGCCAGCCGGCATTCAAGGTCCGCTGAAGCTTTCTTT. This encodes CASRHSRSAEAFF.

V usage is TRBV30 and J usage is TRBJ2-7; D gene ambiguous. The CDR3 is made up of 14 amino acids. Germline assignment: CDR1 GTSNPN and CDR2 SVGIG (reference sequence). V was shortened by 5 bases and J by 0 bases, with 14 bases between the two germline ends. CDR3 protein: CAWGPDGPSYEQYF. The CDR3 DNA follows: TGTGCCTGGGGACCGGACGGACCCTCCTACGAGCAGTACTTC.

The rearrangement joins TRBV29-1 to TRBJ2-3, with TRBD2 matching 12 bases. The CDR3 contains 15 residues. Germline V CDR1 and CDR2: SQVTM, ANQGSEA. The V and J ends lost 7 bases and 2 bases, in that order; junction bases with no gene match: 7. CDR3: CSGVLAGGFTDTQYF. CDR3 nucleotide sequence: TGCAGCGGGGTACTAGCGGGGGGATTCACAGATACGCAGTATTTT.

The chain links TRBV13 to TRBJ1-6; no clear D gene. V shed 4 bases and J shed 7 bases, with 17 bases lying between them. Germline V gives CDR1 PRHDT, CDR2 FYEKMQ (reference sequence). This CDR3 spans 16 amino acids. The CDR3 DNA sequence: TGTGCCAGCAGCTCAAATATCGAGGGTCTGAATTCACCCCTCCACTTT. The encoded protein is CASSSNIEGLNSPLHF.

CDR3 sequence: CASSSGTGGLSPLHF. In nucleotides, the CDR3 is TGTGCCAGCAGTTCCGGGACAGGGGGTCTTTCACCCCTCCACTTT. The gene calls are TRBV27 and TRBJ1-6; 11 bases align to TRBD1. Germline lookup yields CDR1 MNHEY and CDR2 SMNVEV (reference sequence). The J segment lost 9 bases and the V segment lost 4 bases, leaving 5 bases of the junction unmatched. The CDR3 consists of 15 residues.

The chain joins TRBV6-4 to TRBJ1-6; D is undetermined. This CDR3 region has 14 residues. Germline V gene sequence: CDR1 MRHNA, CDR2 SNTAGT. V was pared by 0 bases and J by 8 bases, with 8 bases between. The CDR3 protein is CASSDSWLHSPLHF. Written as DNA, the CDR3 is TGTGCCAGCAGTGACTCGTGGCTACATTCACCCCTCCACTTT.

In nucleotides, the CDR3 is TGTGCCTGGAGTGCTTGGACAGCCTCCTACGAGCAGTACTTC. This sequence encodes CAWSAWTASYEQYF. J is TRBJ2-7 and V is TRBV30, with a tentative D call TRBD1 (6 bases). The CDR3 consists of 14 residues. Germline CDR1 and CDR2: GTSNPN and SVGIG (reference sequence). V was trimmed by 1 base and J by 0 bases, leaving 10 bases between them. The whole variable domain, remainder taken from reference TRBV30 and TRBJ2-7, is SQTIHQWPATLVQPVGSPLSLECTVEGTSNPNLYWYRQAAGRGLQLLFYSVGIGQISSEVPQNLSASRPQDRQFILSSKKLLLSDSGFYLCAWSAWTASYEQYFGPGTRLTVT.

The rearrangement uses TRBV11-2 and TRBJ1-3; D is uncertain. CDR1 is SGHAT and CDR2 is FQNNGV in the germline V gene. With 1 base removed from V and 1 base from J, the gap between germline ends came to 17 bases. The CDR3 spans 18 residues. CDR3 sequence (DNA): TGTGCCAGCAGCTTAGCCCCCTTTGACCTGGAATCTGGAAACACCATATATTTT. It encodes CASSLAPFDLESGNTIYF.

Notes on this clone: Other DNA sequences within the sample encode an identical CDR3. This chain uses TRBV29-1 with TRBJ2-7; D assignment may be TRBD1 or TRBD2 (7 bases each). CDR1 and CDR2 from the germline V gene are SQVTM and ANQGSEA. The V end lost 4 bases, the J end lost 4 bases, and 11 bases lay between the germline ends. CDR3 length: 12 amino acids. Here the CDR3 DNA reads TGCAGCGTTGGTCAGGGGGGGTACGAGCAGTACTTC. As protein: CSVGQGGYEQYF.

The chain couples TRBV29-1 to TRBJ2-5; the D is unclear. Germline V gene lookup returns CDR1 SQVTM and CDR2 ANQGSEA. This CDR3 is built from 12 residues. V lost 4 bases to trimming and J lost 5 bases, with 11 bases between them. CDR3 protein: CSVGGLGETQYF. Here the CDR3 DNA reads TGCAGCGTTGGGGGTCTTGGCGAGACCCAGTACTTC.

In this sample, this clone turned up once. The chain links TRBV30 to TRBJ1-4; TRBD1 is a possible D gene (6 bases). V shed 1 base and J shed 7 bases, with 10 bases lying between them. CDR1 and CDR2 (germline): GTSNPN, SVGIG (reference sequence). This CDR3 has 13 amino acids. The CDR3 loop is CAWSAWGAEKLFF. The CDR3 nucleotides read TGTGCCTGGAGTGCCTGGGGGGCTGAAAAACTGTTTTTT.

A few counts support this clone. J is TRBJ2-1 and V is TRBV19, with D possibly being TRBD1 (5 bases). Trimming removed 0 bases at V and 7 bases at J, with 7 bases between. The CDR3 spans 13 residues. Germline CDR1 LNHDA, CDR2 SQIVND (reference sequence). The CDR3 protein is CASSIDQGNEQFF. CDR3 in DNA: TGTGCCAGTAGTATAGACCAGGGTAATGAGCAGTTCTTC.

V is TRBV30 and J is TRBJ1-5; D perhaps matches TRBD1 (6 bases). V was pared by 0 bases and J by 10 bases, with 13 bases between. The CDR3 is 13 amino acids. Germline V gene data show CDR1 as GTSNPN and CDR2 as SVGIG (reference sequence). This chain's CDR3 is CAWSVGAGEPQHF. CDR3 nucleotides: TGTGCCTGGAGTGTGGGGGCGGGCGAACCCCAGCATTTT.